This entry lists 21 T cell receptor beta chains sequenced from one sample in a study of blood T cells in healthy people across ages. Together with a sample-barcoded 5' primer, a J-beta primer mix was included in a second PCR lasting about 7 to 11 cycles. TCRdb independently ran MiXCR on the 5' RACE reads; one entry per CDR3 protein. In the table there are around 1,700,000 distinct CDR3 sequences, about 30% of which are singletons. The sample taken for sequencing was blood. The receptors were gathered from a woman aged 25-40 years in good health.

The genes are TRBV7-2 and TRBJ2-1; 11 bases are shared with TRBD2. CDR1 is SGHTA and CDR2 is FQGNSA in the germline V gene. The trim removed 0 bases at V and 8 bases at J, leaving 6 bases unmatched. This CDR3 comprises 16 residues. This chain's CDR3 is CASSLATASGRYEQFF. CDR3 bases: TGTGCCAGCAGCTTAGCGACCGCTAGCGGGAGGTATGAGCAGTTCTTC.

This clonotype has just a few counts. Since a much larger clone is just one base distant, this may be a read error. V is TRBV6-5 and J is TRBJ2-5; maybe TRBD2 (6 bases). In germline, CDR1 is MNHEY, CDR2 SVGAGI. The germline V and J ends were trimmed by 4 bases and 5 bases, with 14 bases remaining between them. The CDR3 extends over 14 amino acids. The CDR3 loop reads CASSSGLCYETQYF. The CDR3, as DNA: TGTGCCAGCAGTTCCGGACTATGCTATGAGACCCAGTACTTC.

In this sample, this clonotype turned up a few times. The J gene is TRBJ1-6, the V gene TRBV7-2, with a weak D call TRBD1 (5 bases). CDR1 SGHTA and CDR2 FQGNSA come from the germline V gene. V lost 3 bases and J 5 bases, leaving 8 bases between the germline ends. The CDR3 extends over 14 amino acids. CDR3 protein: CASSLGTHNSPLHF. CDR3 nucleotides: TGTGCCAGCAGCTTGGGGACTCATAATTCACCCCTCCACTTT.

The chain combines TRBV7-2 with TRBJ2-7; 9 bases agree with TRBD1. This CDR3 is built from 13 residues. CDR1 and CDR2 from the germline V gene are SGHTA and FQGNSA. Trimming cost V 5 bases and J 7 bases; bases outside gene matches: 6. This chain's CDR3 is CASSGDRVWEQYF. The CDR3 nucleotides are TGTGCCAGCAGCGGGGACAGGGTTTGGGAGCAGTACTTC.

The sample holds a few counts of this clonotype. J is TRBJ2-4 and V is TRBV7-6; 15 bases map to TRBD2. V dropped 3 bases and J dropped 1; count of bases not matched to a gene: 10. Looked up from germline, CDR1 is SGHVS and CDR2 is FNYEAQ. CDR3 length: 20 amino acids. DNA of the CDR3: TGTGCCAGCAGCTTCCCTCGGACTAGCGGGAGGGGGGGGGCCAAAAACATTCAGTACTTC. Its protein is CASSFPRTSGRGGAKNIQYF. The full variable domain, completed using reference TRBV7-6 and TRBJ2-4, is GAGVSQSPRYKVTKRGQDVALRCDPISGHVSLYWYRQALGQGPEFLTYFNYEAQQDKSGLPNDRFSAERPEGSISTLTIQRTEQRDSAMYRCASSFPRTSGRGGAKNIQYFGAGTRLSVL.

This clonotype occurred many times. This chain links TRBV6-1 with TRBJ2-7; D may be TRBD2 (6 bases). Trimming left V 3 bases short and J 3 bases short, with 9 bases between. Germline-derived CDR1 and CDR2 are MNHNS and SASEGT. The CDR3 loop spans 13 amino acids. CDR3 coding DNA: TGTGCCAGCAGTGAGGACGGGAGCTACGAGCAGTACTTC. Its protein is CASSEDGSYEQYF.

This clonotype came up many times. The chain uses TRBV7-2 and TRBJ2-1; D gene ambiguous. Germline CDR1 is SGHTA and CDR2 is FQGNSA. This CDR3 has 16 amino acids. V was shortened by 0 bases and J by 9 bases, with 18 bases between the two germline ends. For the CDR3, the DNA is TGTGCCAGCAGCTTAGCCCTAGGAGTCTTTTCGGGTGAGCAGTTCTTC. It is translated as CASSLALGVFSGEQFF.

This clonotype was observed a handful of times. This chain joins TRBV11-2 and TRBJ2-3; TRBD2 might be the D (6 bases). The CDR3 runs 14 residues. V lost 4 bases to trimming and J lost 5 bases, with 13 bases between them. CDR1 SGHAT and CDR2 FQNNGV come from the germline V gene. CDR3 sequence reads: CASSSQLAQDTQYF. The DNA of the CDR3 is TGTGCCAGCAGCTCCCAACTAGCACAAGATACGCAGTATTTT.

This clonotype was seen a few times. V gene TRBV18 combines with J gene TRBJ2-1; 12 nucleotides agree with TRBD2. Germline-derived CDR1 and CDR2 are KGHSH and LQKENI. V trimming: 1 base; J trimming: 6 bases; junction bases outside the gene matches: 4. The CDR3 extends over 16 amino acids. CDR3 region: CASSPLGLAGINEQFF. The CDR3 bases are TGTGCCAGCTCACCACTCGGACTAGCGGGAATCAATGAGCAGTTCTTC.

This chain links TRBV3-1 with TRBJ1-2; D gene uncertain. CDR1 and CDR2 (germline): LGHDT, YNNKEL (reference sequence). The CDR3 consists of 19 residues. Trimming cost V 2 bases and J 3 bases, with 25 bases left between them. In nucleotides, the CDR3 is TGTGCCAGCAGCCAACCCCGGACGAGAGCAGGAGGTCCCTACTATGGCTACACCTTC. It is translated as CASSQPRTRAGGPYYGYTF. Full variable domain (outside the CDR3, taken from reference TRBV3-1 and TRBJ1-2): DTAVSQTPKYLVTQMGNDKSIKCEQNLGHDTMYWYKQDSKKFLKIMFSYNNKELIINETVPNRFSPKSPDKAHLNLHINSLELGDSAVYFCASSQPRTRAGGPYYGYTFGSGTRLTVV.

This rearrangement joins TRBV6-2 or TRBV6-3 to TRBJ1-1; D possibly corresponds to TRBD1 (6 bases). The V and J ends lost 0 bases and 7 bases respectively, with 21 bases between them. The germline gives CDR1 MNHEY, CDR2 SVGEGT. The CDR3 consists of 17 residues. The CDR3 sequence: CASSYSSRGLDSSEAFF. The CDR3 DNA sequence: TGTGCCAGCAGTTACTCCAGCAGGGGACTGGACTCGAGTGAAGCTTTCTTT.

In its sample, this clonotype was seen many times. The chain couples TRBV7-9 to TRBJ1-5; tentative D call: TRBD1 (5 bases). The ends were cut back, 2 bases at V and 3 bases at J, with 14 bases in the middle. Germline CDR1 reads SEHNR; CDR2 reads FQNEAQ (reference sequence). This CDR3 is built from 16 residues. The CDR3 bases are TGTGCCAGCAGCTTATCCCACGACAGCAACAATCAGCCCCAGCATTTT. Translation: CASSLSHDSNNQPQHF.

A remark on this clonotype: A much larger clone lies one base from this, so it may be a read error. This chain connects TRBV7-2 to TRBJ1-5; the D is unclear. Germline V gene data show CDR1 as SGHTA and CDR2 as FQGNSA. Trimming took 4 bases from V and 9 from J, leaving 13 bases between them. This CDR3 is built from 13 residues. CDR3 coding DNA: TGTGCCAGCAGCTCCGGACCCAGTCGGCCCCAGCATTTT. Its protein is CASSSGPSRPQHF.

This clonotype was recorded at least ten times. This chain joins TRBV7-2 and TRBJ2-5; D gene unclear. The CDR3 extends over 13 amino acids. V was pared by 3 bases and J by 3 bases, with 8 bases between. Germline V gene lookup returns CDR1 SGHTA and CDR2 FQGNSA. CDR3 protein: CASSFRGEETQYF. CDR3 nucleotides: TGTGCCAGCAGCTTCCGCGGTGAAGAGACCCAGTACTTC.

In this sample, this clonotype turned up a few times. The CDR3 region is CSARVRSNEKLFF. The CDR3 DNA follows: TGCAGTGCTAGAGTTCGGTCTAATGAAAAACTGTTTTTT. The chain uses TRBV20-1 and TRBJ1-4; D unresolved. Germline CDR1 DFQATT, CDR2 SNEGSKA (reference sequence). This CDR3 is 13 amino acids long. The V and J ends lost 1 base and 3 bases respectively, with 6 bases between them.

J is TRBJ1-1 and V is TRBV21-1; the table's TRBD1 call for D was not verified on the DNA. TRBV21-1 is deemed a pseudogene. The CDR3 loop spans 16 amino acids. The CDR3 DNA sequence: TGTGCCAGCAGCACCCGGGACCGGCAGGGGGGCACTGAAGCTTTCTTT. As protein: CASSTRDRQGGTEAFF.

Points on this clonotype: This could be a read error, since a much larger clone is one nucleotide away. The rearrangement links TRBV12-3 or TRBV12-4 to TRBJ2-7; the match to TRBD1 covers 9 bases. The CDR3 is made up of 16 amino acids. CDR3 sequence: CASSGQGTGPSCEQYF. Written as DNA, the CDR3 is TGTGCCAGCAGTGGACAAGGGACAGGGCCGTCCTGCGAGCAGTACTTC.

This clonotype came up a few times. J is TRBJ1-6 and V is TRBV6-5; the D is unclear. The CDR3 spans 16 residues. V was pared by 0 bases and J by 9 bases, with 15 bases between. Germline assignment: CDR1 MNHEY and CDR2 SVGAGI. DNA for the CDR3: TGTGCCAGCAGTTACTCGATGGTCCGGGAGGCTTCACCCCTCCACTTT. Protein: CASSYSMVREASPLHF.

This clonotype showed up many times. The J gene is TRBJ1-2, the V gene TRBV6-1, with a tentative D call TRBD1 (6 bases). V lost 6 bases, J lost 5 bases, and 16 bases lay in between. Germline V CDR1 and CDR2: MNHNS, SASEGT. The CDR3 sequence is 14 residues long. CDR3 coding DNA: TGTGCCAGCAGCCCACTCAACAGGGAATATGGCTACACCTTC. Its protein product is CASSPLNREYGYTF.

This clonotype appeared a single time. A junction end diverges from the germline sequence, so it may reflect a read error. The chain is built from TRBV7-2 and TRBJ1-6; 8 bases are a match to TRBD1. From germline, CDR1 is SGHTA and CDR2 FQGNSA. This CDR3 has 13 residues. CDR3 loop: CASSGQGYSPPHF. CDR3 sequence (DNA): TGTGCCAGCAGCGGACAGGGTTATTCACCCCCCCACTTT.

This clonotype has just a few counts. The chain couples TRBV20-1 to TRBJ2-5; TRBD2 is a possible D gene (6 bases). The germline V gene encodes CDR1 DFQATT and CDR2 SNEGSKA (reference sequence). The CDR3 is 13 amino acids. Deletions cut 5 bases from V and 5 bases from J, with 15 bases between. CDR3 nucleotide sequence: TGCAGTGCTCAGCCGGGACTGCAGGAGACCCAGTACTTC. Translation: CSAQPGLQETQYF.